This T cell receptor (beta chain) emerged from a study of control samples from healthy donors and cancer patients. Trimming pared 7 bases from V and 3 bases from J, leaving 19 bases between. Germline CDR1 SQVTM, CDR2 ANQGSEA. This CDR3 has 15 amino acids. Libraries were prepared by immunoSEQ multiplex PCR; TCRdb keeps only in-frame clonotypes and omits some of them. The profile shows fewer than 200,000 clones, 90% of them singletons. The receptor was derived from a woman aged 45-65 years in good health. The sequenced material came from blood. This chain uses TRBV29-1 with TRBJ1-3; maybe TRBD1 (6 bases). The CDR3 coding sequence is TGCAGCGCTGGGGTTGGTCCCAGGGGTGGAAACACCATATATTTT. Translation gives CSAGVGPRGGNTIYF.